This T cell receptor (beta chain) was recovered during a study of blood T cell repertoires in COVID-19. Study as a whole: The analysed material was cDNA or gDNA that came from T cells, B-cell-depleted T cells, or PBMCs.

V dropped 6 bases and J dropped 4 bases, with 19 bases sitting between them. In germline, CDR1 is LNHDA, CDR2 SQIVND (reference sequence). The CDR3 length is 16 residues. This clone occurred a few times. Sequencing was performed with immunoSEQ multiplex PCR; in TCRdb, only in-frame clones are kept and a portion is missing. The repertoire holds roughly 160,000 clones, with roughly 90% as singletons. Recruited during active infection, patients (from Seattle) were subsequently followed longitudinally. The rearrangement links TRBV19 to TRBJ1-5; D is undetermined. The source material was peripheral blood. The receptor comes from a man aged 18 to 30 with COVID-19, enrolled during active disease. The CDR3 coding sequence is TGTGCCAGTAGGGGAAGATCGGAAGGGAGGAATCAGCCCCAGCATTTT. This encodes CASRGRSEGRNQPQHF.